This T cell receptor beta chain emerged from a study of blood T cell repertoires in COVID-19. Study overall: Donors in the United States, Italy and Spain gave samples during acute or convalescent COVID-19. PBMCs, B-cell-depleted T cells, or T cells provided the cDNA or gDNA that made up the material.

The CDR3 extends over 13 amino acids. V trimming: 0 bases; J trimming: 5 bases; junction bases outside the gene matches: 1. The V gene's germline CDR1 is SEHNR and CDR2 FQNEAQ (reference sequence). In this sample, this clone turned up a few times. Methods used by the authors: Reference gene primer amplification in the assay estimated nucleated cell counts. Sequencing used immunoSEQ multiplex PCR; TCRdb keeps in-frame clones, though not all of them. That table gives V, J and clone size, and the DNA gave D and trimming. The sample lists some 70,000 clones, over 75% seen once, with 2.5% to 3% in the top ten.

This clonotype was obtained from an elderly man with acute or convalescent COVID-19. The chain links TRBV7-9 to TRBJ2-7, with 7 bases lining up with TRBD1. The sequencing input was peripheral blood. The CDR3 bases are TGTGCCAGCAGCTTAGCAGGGGGCGACGAGCAGTACTTC. This gives the protein CASSLAGGDEQYF.